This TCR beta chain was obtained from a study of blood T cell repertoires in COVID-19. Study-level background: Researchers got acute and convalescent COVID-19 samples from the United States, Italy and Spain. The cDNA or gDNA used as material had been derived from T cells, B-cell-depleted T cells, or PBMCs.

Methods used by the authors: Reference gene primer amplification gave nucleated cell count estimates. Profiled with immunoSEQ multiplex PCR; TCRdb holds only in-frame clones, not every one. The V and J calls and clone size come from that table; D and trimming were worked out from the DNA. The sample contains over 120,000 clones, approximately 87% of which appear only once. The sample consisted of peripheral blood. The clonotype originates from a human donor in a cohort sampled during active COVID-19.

This CDR3 reads CASSKGSSGSTDTQYF. DNA of the CDR3: TGCGCCAGCAGCAAGGGATCTAGCGGGAGTACAGATACGCAGTATTTT. The genes are TRBV5-1 and TRBJ2-3, with 10 nucleotides matching TRBD2. Trimming at V came to 4 bases and at J to 3 bases, leaving 8 bases not matched to a gene. The germline CDR1 and CDR2 sequences are SGHRS and YFSETQ. The CDR3 consists of 16 residues. The whole variable domain, filled in from reference TRBV5-1 and TRBJ2-3, reads KAGVTQTPRYLIKTRGQQVTLSCSPISGHRSVSWYQQTPGQGLQFLFEYFSETQRNKGNFPGRFSGRQFSNSRSEMNVSTLELGDSALYLCASSKGSSGSTDTQYFGPGTRLTVL.